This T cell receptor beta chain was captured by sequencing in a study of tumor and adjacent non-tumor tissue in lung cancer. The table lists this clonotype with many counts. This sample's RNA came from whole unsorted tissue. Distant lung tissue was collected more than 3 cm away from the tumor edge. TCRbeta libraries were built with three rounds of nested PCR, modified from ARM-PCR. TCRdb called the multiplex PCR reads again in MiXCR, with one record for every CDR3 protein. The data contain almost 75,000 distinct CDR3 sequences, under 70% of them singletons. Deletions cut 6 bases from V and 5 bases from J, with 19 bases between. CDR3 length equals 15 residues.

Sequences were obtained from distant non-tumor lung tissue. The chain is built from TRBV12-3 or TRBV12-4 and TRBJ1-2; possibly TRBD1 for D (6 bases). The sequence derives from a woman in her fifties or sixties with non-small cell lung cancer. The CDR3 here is CASRPGGGGGYGYTF. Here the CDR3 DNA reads TGTGCCAGCAGACCTGGGGGTGGGGGCGGTTATGGCTACACCTTC.